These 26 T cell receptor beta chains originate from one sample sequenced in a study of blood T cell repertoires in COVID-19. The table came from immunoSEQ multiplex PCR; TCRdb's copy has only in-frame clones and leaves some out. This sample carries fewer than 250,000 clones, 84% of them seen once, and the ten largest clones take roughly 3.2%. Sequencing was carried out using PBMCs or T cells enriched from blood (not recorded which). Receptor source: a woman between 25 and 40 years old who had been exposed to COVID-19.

The CDR3 sequence: CASSLTGNEQFF. In DNA form, the CDR3 reads TGTGCCAGCAGCTTGACAGGGAATGAGCAGTTCTTC. V and J are TRBV12-3 or TRBV12-4 and TRBJ2-1, with 7 nucleotides matching TRBD1. The CDR3 totals 12 residues. The V gene end was trimmed by 6 bases and the J gene end by 7 bases; junction bases not matched to a gene: 3.

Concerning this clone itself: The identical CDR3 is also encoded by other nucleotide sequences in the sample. As DNA, the CDR3 is TGCGCCAGCAGCTCGGGGGGGCCGGGAGAGACCCAGTACTTC. Translated: CASSSGGPGETQYF. The chain has TRBV5-1 and TRBJ2-5, with 8 positions matching TRBD2. Germline-derived CDR1 and CDR2 are SGHRS and YFSETQ. The CDR3 extends over 14 amino acids. V was clipped by 3 bases and J by 4 bases; unmatched bases: 5.

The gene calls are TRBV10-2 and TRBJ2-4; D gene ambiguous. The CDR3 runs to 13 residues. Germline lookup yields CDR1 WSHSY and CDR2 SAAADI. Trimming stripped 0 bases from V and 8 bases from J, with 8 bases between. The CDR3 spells CASSESSADIQYF. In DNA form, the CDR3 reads TGCGCCAGCAGTGAGTCATCCGCGGACATTCAGTACTTC.

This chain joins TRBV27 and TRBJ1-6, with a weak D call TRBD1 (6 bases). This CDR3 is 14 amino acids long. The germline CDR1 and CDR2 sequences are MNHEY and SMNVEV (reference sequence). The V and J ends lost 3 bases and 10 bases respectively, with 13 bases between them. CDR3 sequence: CASSLTGVDSPLHF. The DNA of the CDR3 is TGTGCCAGCAGTTTGACAGGAGTCGACTCACCCCTCCACTTT.

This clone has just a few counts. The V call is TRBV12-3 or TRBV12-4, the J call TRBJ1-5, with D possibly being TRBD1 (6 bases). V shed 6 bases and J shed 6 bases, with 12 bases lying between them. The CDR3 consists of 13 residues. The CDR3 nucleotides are TGTGCCAGCAGATCCACAGGGTCTCAGCCCCAGCATTTT. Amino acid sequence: CASRSTGSQPQHF.

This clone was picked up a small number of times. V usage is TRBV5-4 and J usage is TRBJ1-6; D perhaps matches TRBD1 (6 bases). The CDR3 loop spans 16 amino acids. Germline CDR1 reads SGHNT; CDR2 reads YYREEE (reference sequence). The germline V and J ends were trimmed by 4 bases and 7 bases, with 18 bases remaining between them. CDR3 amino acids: CASSEGSRGNNSPLHF. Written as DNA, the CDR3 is TGTGCCAGCAGCGAAGGCTCCAGGGGTAACAATTCACCCCTCCACTTT.

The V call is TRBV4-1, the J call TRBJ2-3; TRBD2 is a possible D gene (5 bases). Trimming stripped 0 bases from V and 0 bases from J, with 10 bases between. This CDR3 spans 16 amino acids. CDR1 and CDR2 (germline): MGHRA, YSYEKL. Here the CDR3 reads CASSQEASPSTDTQYF. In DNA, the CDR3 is TGCGCCAGCAGCCAAGAGGCTAGCCCAAGCACAGATACGCAGTATTTT.

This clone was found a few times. CDR3 sequence: CASSQDLRDSYNEQFF. The CDR3 nucleotides read TGCGCCAGCAGCCAAGATTTGAGAGACTCCTACAATGAGCAGTTCTTC. V is TRBV4-1 and J is TRBJ2-1; D is ambiguous. V lost 0 bases to trimming and J lost 0 bases, with 9 bases between them. Germline values: CDR1 MGHRA, CDR2 YSYEKL. The CDR3 covers 16 residues.

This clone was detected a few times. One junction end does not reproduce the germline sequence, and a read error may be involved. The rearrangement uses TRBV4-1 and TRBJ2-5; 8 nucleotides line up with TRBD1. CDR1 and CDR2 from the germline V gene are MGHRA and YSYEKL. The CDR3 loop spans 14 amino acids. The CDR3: CASSPPGGQKTQYF. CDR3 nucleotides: TGCGCCAGCAGCCCCCCAGGGGGCCAAAAGACCCAGTACTTC.

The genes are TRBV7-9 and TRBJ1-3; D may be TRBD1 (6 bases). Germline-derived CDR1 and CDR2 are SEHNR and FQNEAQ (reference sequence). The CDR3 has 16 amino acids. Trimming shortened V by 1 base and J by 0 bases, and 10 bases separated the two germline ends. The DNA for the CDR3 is TGTGCCAGCAGCTTAGGGGGGCCACACTCTGGAAACACCATATATTTT. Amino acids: CASSLGGPHSGNTIYF.

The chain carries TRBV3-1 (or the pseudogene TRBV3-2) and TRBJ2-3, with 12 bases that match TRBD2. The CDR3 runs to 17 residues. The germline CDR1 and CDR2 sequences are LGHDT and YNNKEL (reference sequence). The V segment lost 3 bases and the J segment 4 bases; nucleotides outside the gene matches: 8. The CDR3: CASSHLAGGPPADTQYF. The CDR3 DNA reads TGTGCCAGCAGCCACCTAGCGGGGGGGCCTCCCGCAGATACGCAGTATTTT.

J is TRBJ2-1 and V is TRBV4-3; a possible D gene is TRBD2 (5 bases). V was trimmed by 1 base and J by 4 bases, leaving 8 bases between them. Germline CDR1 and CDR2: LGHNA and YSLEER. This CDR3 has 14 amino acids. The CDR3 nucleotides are TGCGCCAGCAGCCAAGGCCCGGGGTACAATGAGCAGTTCTTC. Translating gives CASSQGPGYNEQFF.

The CDR3 spells CASSLDLGAETQYF. The CDR3, as DNA: TGTGCCAGCAGCTTAGATCTAGGGGCGGAGACCCAGTACTTC. The chain couples TRBV11-2 to TRBJ2-5; maybe TRBD1 (5 bases). The CDR3 is 14 amino acids. Germline values: CDR1 SGHAT, CDR2 FQNNGV. V gave up 0 bases and J gave up 5 bases, with 10 bases separating them.

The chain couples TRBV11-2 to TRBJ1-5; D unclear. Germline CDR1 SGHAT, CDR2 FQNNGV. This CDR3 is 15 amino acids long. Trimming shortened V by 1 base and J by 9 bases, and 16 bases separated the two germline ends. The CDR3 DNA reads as TGTGCCAGCAGCTTAGTGACGGGTAGCGGGTGGCCCCAGCATTTT. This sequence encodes CASSLVTGSGWPQHF.

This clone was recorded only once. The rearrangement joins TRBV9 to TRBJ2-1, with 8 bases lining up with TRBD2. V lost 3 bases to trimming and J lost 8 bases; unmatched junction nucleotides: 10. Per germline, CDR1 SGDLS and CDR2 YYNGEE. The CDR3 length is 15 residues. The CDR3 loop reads CASSARSGAADEQFF. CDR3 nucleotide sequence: TGTGCCAGCAGCGCCCGTAGCGGGGCCGCGGATGAGCAGTTCTTC.

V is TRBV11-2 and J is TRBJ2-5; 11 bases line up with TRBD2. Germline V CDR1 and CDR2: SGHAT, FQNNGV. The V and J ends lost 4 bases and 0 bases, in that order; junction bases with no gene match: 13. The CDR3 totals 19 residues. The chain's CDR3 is CASSWGLAEYTWYQETQYF. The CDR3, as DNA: TGTGCCAGCAGCTGGGGACTAGCGGAATACACTTGGTACCAAGAGACCCAGTACTTC.

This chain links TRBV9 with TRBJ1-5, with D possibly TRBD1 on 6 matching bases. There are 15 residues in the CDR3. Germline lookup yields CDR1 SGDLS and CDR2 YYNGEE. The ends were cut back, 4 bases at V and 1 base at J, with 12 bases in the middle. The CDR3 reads CASSLQGKSNQPQHF. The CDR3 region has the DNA TGTGCCAGCAGCTTACAGGGTAAGAGCAATCAGCCCCAGCATTTT.

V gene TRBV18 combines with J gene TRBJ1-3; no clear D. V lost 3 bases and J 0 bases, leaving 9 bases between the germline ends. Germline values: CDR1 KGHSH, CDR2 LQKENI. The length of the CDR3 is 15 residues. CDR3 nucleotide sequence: TGTGCCAGCTCACCGGAAAGGAGCTCTGGAAACACCATATATTTT. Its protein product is CASSPERSSGNTIYF.

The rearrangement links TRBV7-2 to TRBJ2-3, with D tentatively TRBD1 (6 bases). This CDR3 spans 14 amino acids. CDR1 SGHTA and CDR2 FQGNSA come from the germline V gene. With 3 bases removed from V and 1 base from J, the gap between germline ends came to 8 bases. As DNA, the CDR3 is TGTGCCAGCAGCTTTAGGACAGGCACAGATACGCAGTATTTT. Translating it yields CASSFRTGTDTQYF.

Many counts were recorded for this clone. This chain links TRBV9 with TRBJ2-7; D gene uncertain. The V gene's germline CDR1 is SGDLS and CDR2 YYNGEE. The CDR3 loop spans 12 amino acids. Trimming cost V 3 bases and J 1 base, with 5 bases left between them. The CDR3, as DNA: TGTGCCAGCAGCGCCACTTCCTACGAGCAGTACTTC. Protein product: CASSATSYEQYF. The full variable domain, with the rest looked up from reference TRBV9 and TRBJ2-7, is DSGVTQTPKHLITATGQRVTLRCSPRSGDLSVYWYQQSLDQGLQFLIQYYNGEERAKGNILERFSAQQFPDLHSELNLSSLELGDSALYFCASSATSYEQYFGPGTRLTVT.

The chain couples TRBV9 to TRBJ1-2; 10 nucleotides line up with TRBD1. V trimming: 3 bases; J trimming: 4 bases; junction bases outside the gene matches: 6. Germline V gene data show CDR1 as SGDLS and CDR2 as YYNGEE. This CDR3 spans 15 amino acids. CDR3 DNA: TGTGCCAGCAGCGGCGGGACAGGGGTGACCTATGGCTACACCTTC. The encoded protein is CASSGGTGVTYGYTF. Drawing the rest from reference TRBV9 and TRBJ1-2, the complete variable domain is DSGVTQTPKHLITATGQRVTLRCSPRSGDLSVYWYQQSLDQGLQFLIQYYNGEERAKGNILERFSAQQFPDLHSELNLSSLELGDSALYFCASSGGTGVTYGYTFGSGTRLTVV.

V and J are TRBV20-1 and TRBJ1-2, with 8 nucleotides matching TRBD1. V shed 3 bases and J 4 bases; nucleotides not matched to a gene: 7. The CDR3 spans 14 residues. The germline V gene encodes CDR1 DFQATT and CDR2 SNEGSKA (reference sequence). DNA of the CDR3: TGCAGTGCTAGTCTCGGACAGGGTGGCTATGGCTACACCTTC. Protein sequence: CSASLGQGGYGYTF.

The CDR3 region is CASSGQENIQYF. CDR3 sequence (DNA): TGTGCCAGCAGCGGACAGGAAAACATTCAGTACTTC. This chain joins TRBV11-3 and TRBJ2-4, with 7 bases that match TRBD1. CDR1 is SGHNT, CDR2 YENEEA, per germline. Trimming removed 5 bases from V and 5 bases from J; junction bases left unmatched: 0. The CDR3 is 12 amino acids. Full variable domain (outside the CDR3, taken from reference TRBV11-3 and TRBJ2-4): EAGVVQSPRYKIIEKKQPVAFWCNPISGHNTLYWYLQNLGQGPELLIRYENEEAVDDSQLPKDRFSAERLKGVDSTLKIQPAELGDSAVYLCASSGQENIQYFGAGTRLSVL.

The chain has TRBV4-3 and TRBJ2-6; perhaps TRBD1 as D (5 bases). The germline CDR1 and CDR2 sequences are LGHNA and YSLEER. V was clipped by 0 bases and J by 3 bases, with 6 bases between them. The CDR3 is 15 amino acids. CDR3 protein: CASSQDRGGANVLTF. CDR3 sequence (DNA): TGCGCCAGCAGCCAAGATAGGGGTGGGGCCAACGTCCTGACTTTC.

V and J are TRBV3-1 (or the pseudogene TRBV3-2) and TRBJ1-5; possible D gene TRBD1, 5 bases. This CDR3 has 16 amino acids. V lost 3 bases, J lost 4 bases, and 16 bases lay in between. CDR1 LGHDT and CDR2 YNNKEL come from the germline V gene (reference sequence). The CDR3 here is CASSQGQGARNQPQHF. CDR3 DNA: TGTGCCAGCAGCCAGGGTCAGGGTGCCCGAAATCAGCCCCAGCATTTT.

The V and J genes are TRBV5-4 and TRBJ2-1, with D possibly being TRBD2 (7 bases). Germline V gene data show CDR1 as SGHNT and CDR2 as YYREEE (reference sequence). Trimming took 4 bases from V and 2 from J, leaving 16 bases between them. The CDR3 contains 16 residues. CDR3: CASSLGGAGAYNEQFF. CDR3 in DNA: TGTGCCAGCAGCCTTGGGGGGGCGGGAGCCTACAATGAGCAGTTCTTC.